This T cell receptor beta chain appears in the sequencing data of a study of cytomegalovirus exposure and HLA in healthy donors. The PCR made use of 60 Vbeta and 13 Jbeta primers. Assay: immunoSEQ multiplex PCR; the TCRdb copy retains only in-frame clones and omits some. The repertoire consists of just under 250,000 clones, with over 80% occurring once and the leading ten covering around 5.7%. This clone was seen a handful of times. The CDR3 runs to 14 residues. Deletions cut 3 bases from V and 7 bases from J, with 11 bases between. Germline V gene lookup returns CDR1 SGHNT and CDR2 YYREEE (reference sequence).

The clonotype comes from a woman aged 40 to 50 in good health and CMV-seropositive. The material sequenced was PBMCs. The chain carries TRBV5-4 and TRBJ1-6; unclear D gene. For the CDR3, the DNA is TGTGCCAGCAGCTCAGTCGCGGAAAATTCACCCCTCCACTTT. The encoded protein is CASSSVAENSPLHF.